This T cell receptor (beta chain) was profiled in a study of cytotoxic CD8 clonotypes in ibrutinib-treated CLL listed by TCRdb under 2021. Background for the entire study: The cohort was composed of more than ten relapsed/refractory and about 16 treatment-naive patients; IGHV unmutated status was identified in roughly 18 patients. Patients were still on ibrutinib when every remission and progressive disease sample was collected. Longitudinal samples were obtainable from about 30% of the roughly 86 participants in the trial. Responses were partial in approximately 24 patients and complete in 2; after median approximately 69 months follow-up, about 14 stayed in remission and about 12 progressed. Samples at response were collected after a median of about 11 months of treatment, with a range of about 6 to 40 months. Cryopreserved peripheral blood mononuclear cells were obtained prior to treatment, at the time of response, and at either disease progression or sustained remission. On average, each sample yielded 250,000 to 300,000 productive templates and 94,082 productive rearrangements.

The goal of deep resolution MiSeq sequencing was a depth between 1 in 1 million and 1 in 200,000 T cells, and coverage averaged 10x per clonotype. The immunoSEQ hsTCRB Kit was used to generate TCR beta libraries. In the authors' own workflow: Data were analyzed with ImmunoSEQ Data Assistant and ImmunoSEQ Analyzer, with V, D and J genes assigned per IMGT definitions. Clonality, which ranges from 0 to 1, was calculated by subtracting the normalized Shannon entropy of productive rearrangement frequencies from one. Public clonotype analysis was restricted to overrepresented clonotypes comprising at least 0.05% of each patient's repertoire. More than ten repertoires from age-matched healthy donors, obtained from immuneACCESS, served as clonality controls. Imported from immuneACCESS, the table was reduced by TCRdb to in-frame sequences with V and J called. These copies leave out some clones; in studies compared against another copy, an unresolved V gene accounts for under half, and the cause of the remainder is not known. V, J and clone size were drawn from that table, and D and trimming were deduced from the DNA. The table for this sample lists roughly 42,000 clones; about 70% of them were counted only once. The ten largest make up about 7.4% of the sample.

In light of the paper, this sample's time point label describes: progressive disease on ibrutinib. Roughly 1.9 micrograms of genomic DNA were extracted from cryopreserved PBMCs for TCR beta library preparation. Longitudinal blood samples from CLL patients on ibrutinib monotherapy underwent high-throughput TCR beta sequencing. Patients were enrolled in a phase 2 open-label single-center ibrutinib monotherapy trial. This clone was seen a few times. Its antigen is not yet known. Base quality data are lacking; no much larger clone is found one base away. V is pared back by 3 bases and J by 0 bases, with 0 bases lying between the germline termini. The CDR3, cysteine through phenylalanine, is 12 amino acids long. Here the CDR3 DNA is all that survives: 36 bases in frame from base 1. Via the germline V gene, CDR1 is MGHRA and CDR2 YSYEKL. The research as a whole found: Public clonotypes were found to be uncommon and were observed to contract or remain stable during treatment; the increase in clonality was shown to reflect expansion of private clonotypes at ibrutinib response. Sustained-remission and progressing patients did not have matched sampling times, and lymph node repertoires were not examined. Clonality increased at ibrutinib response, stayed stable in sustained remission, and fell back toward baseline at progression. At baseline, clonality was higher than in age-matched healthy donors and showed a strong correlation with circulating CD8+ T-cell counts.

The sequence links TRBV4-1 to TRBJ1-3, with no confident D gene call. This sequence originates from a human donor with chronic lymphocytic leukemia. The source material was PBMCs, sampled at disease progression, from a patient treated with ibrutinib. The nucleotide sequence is TGCGCCAGCAGCCACTCTGGAAACACCATATATTTT. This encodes CASSHSGNTIYF.